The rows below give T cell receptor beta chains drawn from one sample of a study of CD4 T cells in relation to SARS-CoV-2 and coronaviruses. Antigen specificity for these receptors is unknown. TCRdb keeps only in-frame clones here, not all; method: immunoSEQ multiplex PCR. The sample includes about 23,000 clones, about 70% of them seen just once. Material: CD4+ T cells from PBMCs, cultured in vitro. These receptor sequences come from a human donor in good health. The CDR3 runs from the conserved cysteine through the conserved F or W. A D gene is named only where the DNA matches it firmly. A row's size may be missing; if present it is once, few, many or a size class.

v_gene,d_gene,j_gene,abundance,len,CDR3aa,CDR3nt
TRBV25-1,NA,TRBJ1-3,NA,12,CASRSGGNTIYF,TGTGCCAGCAGATCTGGGGGAAACACCATATATTTT
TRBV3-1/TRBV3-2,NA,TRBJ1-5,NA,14,CASSQDVSNQPQHF,TGTGCCAGCAGCCAAGATGTTAGCAATCAGCCCCAGCATTTT
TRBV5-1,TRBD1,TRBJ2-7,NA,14,CASSSPTGSYEQYF,TGCGCCAGCAGCTCCCCGACAGGGTCCTACGAGCAGTACTTC
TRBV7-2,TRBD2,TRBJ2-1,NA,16,CASSRGTSGSVNEQFF,TGTGCCAGCAGCCGGGGGACTAGCGGGTCGGTGAATGAGCAGTTCTTC
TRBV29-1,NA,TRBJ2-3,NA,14,CSVAVGGGTDTQYF,TGCAGCGTTGCAGTGGGGGGTGGGACAGATACGCAGTATTTT
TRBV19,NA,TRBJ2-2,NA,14,CASSAGPNTGELFF,TGTGCCAGTAGTGCGGGGCCGAACACCGGGGAGCTGTTTTTT
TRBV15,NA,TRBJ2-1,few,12,CATSRGGIEQFF,TGTGCCACCAGCAGAGGAGGCATTGAGCAGTTCTTC
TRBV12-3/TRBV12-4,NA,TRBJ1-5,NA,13,CASSREYSQPQHF,TGTGCCAGCAGTCGAGAGTATAGCCAGCCCCAGCATTTT
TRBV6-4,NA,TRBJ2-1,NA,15,CASSDSRRGGFEQFF,TGTGCCAGCAGTGACTCGAGACGTGGGGGCTTTGAGCAGTTCTTC
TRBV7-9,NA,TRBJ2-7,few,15,CASSSGGLISYEQYF,TGTGCCAGCAGCTCCGGCGGACTCATCTCCTACGAGCAGTACTTC
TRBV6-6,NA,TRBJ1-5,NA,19,CASSPRFMGLSISNQPQHF,TGTGCCAGCAGTCCACGTTTTATGGGTTTAAGTATCAGCAATCAGCCCCAGCATTTT
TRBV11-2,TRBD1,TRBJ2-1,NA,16,CASSPPGTGGGLEQFF,TGTGCCAGCAGCCCGCCCGGGACAGGGGGTGGACTTGAGCAGTTCTTC
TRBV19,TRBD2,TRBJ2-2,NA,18,CASSIDLPGSGRAGELFF,TGTGCCAGTAGTATAGATTTGCCGGGTAGCGGGAGGGCCGGGGAGCTGTTTTTT
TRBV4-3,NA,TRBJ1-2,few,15,CASSQDVRRYYGYTF,TGCGCCAGCAGCCAAGATGTCAGGAGATACTATGGCTACACCTTC
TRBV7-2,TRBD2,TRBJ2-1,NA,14,CASSSGGGRVEQFF,TGTGCCAGCAGCTCTGGCGGGGGACGGGTTGAGCAGTTCTTC
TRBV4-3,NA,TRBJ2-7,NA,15,CASSYLTTSTGEQYF,TGCGCCAGCAGCTACTTGACTACCTCGACGGGGGAGCAGTACTTC
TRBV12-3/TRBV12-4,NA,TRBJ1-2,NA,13,CASSPPHYDGYTF,TGTGCCAGCAGTCCGCCCCACTATGATGGCTACACCTTC
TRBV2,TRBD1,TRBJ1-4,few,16,CASRGDRLFGNEKLFF,TGTGCCAGCAGGGGGGACAGGCTATTTGGTAATGAAAAACTGTTTTTT
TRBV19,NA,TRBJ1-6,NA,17,CASREGSRSSYNSPLHF,TGTGCCAGTAGAGAGGGCTCACGGAGCTCCTATAATTCACCCCTCCACTTT
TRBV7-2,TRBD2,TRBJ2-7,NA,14,CASSISGSGYEQYF,TGTGCCAGCAGCATTAGCGGGAGTGGCTACGAGCAGTACTTC
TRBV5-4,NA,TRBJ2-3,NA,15,CASSLVQHSTDTQYF,TGTGCCAGCAGCTTGGTTCAGCACTCCACAGATACGCAGTATTTT
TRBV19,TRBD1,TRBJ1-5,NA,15,CASNKGDSPNGPQHF,TGTGCCAGTAATAAAGGGGACAGCCCGAATGGGCCCCAGCATTTT
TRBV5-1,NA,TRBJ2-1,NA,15,CASSPDSSSYNEQFF,TGCGCCAGCAGCCCGGACAGTAGCTCCTACAATGAGCAGTTCTTC
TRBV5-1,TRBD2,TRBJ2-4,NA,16,CASIASRLAGKNIQYF,TGCGCCAGCATTGCCTCCCGACTAGCGGGGAAAAACATTCAGTACTTC
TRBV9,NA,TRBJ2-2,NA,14,CASRKQPNTGELFF,TGTGCCAGCAGGAAACAGCCGAACACCGGGGAGCTGTTTTTT
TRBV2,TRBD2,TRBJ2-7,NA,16,CASSFGTSGSSYEQYF,TGTGCCAGCAGTTTCGGGACTAGCGGGAGTTCGTACGAGCAGTACTTC
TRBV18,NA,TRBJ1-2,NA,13,CASSPNDSYGYTF,TGTGCCAGCTCACCAAACGACAGCTATGGCTACACCTTC
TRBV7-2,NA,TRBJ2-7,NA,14,CASSQRQTVYEQYF,TGTGCCAGCAGCCAGAGGCAGACGGTCTACGAGCAGTACTTC
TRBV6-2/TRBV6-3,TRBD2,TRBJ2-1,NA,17,CASSYGLAGSSYNEQFF,TGTGCCAGCAGTTACGGACTAGCGGGTAGCTCCTACAATGAGCAGTTCTTC
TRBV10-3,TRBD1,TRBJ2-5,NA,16,CAISQPGTGTEETQYF,TGTGCCATCAGTCAACCCGGGACAGGGACCGAAGAGACCCAGTACTTC
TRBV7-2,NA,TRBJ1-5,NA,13,CASSLGAPQPQHF,TGTGCCAGCAGCTTAGGGGCCCCTCAGCCCCAGCATTTT
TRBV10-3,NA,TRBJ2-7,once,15,CAISYGTRVSYEQYF,TGTGCCATCAGTTACGGCACGCGGGTTTCCTACGAGCAGTACTTC
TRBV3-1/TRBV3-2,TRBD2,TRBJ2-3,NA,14,CASSQAGGPNTQYF,TGTGCCAGCAGCCAAGCGGGGGGGCCGAATACGCAGTATTTT
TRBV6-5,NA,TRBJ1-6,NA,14,CASSSPTANSPLHF,TGTGCCAGCAGTAGCCCCACAGCAAATTCACCCCTCCACTTT
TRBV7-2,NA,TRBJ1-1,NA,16,CASREGGGGGYTEAFF,TGTGCCAGCAGGGAGGGGGGAGGTGGGGGCTATACTGAAGCTTTCTTT
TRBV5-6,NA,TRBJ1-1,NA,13,CASRYTGSTEAFF,TGTGCCAGCAGGTATACAGGGAGCACTGAAGCTTTCTTT
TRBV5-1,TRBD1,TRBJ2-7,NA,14,CASSSGQGWDEQYF,TGCGCCAGCAGCTCTGGACAGGGGTGGGACGAGCAGTACTTC
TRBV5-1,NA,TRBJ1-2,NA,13,CASSDAGNYGYTF,TGCGCCAGCAGCGACGCCGGGAACTATGGCTACACCTTC
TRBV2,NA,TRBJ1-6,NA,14,CASSDSSYNSPLHF,TGTGCCAGCAGTGACAGCTCCTATAATTCACCCCTCCACTTT
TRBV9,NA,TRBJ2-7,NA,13,CASSVFDGSEQYF,TGTGCCAGCAGCGTATTTGACGGGAGTGAGCAGTACTTC
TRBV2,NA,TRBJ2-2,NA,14,CASTPRAGSGELFF,TGTGCCAGCACGCCAAGGGCCGGGAGCGGGGAGCTGTTTTTT
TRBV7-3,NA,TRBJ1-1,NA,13,CASSLEFHTEAFF,TGTGCCAGCAGCTTAGAATTCCATACTGAAGCTTTCTTT
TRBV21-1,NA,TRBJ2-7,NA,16,CASSKGGIGTGDEQYF,TGTGCCAGCAGCAAAGGGGGGATCGGGACAGGGGACGAGCAGTACTTC
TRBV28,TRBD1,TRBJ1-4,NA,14,CASRYRTGGEKLFF,TGTGCCAGCAGGTATCGGACAGGTGGCGAAAAACTGTTTTTT
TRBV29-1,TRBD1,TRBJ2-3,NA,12,CSHDRATDTQYF,TGCAGCCATGACAGGGCCACGGATACGCAGTATTTT
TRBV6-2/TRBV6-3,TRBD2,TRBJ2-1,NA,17,CASSRTGLAGGRNEQFF,TGTGCCAGCAGCCGGACGGGACTAGCGGGGGGTAGGAATGAGCAGTTCTTC
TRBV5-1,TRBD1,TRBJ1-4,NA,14,CASSQGQGNEKLFF,TGCGCCAGCAGCCAGGGACAGGGGAATGAAAAACTGTTTTTT
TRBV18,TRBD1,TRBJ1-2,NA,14,CASSATGGRYGYTF,TGTGCCAGCTCAGCGACAGGGGGCCGCTATGGCTACACCTTC
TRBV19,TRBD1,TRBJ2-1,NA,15,CASSPRGGARGEQFF,TGTGCCAGTAGCCCCAGAGGGGGCGCGAGGGGGGAGCAGTTCTTC
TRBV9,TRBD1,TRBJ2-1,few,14,CASSGQGTYNEQFF,TGTGCCAGCAGCGGACAGGGGACCTACAATGAGCAGTTCTTC
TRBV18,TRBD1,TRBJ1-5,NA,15,CASSAGTGGNQPQHF,TGTGCCAGCTCAGCAGGGACAGGGGGCAATCAGCCCCAGCATTTT
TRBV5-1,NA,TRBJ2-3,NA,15,CASSTGPRGSDTQYF,TGCGCCAGCAGCACTGGCCCCCGAGGATCCGATACGCAGTATTTT
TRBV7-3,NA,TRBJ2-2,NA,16,CASSLNPRQNTGELFF,TGTGCCAGCAGCCTAAATCCCAGACAGAACACCGGGGAGCTGTTTTTT
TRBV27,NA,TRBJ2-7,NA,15,CASSLKPGQTYEQYF,TGTGCCAGCAGTTTAAAACCGGGACAAACCTACGAGCAGTACTTC
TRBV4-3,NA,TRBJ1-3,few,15,CASSQGVGERNTIYF,TGCGCCAGCAGCCAAGGAGTAGGGGAGAGGAACACCATATATTTT
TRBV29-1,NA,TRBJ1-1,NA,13,CSVEGLGRTEAFF,TGCAGCGTTGAAGGGTTGGGAAGAACTGAAGCTTTCTTT
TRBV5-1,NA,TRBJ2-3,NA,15,CASRTFGASTDTQYF,TGCGCCAGCAGGACCTTTGGAGCTAGCACAGATACGCAGTATTTT
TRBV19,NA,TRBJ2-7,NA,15,CASSRGQAQAYEQYF,TGTGCCAGTAGTAGAGGGCAGGCCCAAGCCTACGAGCAGTACTTC
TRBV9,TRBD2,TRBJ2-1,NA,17,CASSVGVSGSLRNEQFF,TGTGCCAGCAGCGTAGGGGTTAGCGGGAGTCTGAGGAATGAGCAGTTCTTC
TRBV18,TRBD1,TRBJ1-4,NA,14,CASSEGAANEKLFF,TGTGCCAGCTCGGAGGGGGCTGCTAATGAAAAACTGTTTTTT